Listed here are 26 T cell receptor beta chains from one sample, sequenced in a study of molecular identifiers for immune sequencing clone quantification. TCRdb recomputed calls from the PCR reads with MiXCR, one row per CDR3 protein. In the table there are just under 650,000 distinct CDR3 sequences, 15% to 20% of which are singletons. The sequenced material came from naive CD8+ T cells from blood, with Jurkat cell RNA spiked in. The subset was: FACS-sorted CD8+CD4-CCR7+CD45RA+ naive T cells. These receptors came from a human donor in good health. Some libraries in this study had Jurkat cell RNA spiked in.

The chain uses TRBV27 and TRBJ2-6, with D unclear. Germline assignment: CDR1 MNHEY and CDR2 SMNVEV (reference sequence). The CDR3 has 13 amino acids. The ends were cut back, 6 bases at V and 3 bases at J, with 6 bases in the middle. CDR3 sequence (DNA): TGTGCCAGCAGGGGTGTTGGGGCCAACGTCCTGACTTTC. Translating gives CASRGVGANVLTF.

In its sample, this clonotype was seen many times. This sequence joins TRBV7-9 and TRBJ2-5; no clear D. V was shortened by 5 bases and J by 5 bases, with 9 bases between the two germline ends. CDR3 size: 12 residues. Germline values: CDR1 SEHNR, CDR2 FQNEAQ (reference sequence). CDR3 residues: CASSAQKETQYF. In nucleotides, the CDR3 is TGTGCCAGCAGCGCACAGAAGGAGACCCAGTACTTC.

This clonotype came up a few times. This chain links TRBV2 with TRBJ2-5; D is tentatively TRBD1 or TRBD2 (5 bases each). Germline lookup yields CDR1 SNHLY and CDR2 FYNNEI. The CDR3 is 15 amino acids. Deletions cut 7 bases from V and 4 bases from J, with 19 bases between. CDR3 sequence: CASIYGTANTETQYF. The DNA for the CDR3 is TGTGCCAGCATCTACGGGACGGCTAATACAGAGACCCAGTACTTC.

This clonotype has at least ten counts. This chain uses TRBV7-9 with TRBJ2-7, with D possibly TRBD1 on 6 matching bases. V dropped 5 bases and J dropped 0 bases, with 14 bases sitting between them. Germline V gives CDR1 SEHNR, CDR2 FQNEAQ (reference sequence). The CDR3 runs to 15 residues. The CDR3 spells CASSETRTASYEQYF. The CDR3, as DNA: TGTGCCAGCAGCGAAACCCGGACAGCCTCCTACGAGCAGTACTTC.

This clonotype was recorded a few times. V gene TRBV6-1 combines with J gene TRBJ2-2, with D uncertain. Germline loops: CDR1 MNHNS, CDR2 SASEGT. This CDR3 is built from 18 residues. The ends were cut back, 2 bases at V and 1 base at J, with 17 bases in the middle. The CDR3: CASSELPRQRVNTGELFF. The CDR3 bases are TGTGCCAGCAGTGAACTCCCCCGGCAGAGAGTGAACACCGGGGAGCTGTTTTTT.

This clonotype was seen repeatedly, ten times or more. CDR3 region: CASSSGTTSSYEQYF. The CDR3 bases are TGTGCCAGCAGCTCCGGGACGACGAGCTCCTACGAGCAGTACTTC. The chain couples TRBV6-6 to TRBJ2-7; D is perhaps TRBD1 or TRBD2 (5 bases each). This CDR3 region has 15 residues. V shed 6 bases and J shed 0 bases, with 15 bases lying between them. Germline V CDR1 and CDR2: MNHNY, SVGAGI (reference sequence).

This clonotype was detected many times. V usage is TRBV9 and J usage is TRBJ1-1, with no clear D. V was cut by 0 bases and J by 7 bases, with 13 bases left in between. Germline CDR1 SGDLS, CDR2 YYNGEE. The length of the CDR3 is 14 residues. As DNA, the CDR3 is TGTGCCAGCAGCGTAGCTACGGCCGGGAGTGAAGCTTTCTTT. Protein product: CASSVATAGSEAFF.

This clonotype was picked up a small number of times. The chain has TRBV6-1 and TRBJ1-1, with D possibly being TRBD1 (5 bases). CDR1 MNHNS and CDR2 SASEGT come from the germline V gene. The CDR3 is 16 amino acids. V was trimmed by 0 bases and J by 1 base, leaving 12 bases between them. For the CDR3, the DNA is TGTGCCAGCAGTGAAGCGAGTTCGACAGCGAACACTGAAGCTTTCTTT. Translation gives CASSEASSTANTEAFF.

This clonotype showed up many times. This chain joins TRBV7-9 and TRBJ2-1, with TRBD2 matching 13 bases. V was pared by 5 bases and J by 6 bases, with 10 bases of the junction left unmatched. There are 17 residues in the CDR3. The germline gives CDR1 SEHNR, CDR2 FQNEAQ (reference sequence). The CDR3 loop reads CASSPILAGGPSNEQFF. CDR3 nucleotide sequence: TGTGCCAGCAGCCCGATACTAGCGGGGGGGCCGTCCAATGAGCAGTTCTTC.

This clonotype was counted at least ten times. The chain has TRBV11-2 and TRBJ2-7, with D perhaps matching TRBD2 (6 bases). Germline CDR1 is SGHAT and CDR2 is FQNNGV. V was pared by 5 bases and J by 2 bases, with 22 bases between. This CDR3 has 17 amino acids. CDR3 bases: TGTGCCAGCAGCCTTCCCGAGGGAGGCGGGGTGGCCTACGAGCAGTACTTC. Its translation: CASSLPEGGGVAYEQYF. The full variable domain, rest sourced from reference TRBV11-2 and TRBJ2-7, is EAGVAQSPRYKIIEKRQSVAFWCNPISGHATLYWYQQILGQGPKLLIQFQNNGVVDDSQLPKDRFSAERLKGVDSTLKIQPAKLEDSAVYLCASSLPEGGGVAYEQYFGPGTRLTVT.

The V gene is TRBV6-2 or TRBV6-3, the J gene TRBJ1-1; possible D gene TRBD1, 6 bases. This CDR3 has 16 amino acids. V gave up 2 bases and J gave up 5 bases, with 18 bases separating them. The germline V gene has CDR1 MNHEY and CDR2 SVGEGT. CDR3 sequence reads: CASSYRGGPPRTEAFF. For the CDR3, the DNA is TGTGCCAGCAGTTACCGGGGGGGGCCGCCCCGTACTGAAGCTTTCTTT.

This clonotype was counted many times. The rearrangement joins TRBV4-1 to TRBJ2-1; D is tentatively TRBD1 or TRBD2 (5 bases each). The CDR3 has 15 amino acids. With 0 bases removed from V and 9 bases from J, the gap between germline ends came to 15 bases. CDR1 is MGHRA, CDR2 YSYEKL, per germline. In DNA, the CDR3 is TGCGCCAGCAGCCAAGACTATGGGGGTAACGGTGAGCAGTTCTTC. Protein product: CASSQDYGGNGEQFF.

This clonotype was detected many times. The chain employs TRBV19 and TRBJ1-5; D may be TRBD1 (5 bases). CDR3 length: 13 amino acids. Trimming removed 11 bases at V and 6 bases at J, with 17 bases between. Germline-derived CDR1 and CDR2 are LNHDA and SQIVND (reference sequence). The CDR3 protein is CAPNIPGSQPQHF. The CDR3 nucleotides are TGTGCCCCCAACATCCCAGGGAGTCAGCCCCAGCATTTT.

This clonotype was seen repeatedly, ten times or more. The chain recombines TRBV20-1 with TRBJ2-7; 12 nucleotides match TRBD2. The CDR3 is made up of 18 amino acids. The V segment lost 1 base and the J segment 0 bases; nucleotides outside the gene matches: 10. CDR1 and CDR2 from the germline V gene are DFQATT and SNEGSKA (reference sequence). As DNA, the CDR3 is TGCAGTGCTAGAGGTAAAGGACTAGCGGGACCCCTCTCCTACGAGCAGTACTTC. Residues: CSARGKGLAGPLSYEQYF.

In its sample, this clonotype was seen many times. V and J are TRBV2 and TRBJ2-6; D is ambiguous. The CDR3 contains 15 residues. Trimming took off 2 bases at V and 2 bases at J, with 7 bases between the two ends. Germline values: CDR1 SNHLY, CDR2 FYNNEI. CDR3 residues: CASSERTAGANVLTF. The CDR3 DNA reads TGTGCCAGCAGTGAACGGACCGCTGGGGCCAACGTCCTGACTTTC.

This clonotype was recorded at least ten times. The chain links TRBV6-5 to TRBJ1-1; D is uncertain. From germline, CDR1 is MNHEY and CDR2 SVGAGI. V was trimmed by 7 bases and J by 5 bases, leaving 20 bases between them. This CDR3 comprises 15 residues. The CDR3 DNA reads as TGTGCCAGCATCGACTCAGGTGGCGGAAGGACTGAAGCTTTCTTT. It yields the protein CASIDSGGGRTEAFF.

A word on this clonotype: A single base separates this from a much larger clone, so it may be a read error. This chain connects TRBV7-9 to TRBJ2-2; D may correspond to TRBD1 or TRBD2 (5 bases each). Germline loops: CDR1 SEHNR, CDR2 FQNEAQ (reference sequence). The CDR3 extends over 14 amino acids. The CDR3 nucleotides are TGTGCCAGCAGCTTTACGGCAGGGACCGGGGAGCTGCTTTTT. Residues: CASSFTAGTGELLF.

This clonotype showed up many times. The chain's CDR3 is CATSDPDRGTTQYF. CDR3 DNA: TGTGCCACCAGTGATCCCGACAGGGGTACTACGCAGTATTTT. The chain combines TRBV24-1 with TRBJ2-3; the match to TRBD1 covers 8 bases. The CDR3 extends over 14 amino acids. In germline, CDR1 is KGHDR, CDR2 SFDVKD. The V gene end was trimmed by 3 bases and the J gene end by 8 bases; junction bases not matched to a gene: 6.

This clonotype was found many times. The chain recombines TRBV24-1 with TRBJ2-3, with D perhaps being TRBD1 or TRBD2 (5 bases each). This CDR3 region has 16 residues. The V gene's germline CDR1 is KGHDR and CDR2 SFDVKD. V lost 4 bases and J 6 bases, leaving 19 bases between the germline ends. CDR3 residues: CATSDPLGESADTQYF. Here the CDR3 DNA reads TGTGCCACCAGTGACCCCCTGGGGGAGTCGGCGGATACGCAGTATTTT.

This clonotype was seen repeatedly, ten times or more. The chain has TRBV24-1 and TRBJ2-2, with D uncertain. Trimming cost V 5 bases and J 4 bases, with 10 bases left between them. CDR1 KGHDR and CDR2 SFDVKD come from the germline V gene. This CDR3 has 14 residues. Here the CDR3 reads CATSARTGTGELFF. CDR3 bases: TGTGCCACCAGTGCCCGGACGGGCACCGGGGAGCTGTTTTTT.

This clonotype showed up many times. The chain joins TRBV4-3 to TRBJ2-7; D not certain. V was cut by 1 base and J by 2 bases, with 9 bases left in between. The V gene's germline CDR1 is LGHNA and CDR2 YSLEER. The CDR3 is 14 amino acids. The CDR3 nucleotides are TGCGCCAGCAGCCAAGTGGGTGGCGCCTACGAGCAGTACTTC. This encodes CASSQVGGAYEQYF.

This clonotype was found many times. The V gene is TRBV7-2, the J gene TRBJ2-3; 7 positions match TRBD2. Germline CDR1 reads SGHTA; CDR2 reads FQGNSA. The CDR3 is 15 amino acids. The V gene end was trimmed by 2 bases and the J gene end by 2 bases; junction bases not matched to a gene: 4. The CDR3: CASSLILADTDTQYF. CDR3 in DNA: TGTGCCAGCAGCTTAATTCTAGCGGACACAGATACGCAGTATTTT.

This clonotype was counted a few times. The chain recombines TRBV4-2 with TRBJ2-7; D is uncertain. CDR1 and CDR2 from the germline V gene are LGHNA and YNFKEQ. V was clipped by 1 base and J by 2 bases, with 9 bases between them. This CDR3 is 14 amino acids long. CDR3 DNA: TGTGCCAGCAGCCAAGTCTCCGCAGCCTACGAGCAGTACTTC. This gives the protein CASSQVSAAYEQYF.

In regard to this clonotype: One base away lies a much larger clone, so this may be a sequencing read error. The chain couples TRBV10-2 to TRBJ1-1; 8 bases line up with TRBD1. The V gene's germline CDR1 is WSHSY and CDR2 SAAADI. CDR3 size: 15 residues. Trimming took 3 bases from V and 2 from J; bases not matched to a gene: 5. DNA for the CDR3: TGCGCCAGCAGTGATTCCCAGGGGGCAAACACTGAAGCTTTCTTT. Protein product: CASSDSQGANTEAFF.

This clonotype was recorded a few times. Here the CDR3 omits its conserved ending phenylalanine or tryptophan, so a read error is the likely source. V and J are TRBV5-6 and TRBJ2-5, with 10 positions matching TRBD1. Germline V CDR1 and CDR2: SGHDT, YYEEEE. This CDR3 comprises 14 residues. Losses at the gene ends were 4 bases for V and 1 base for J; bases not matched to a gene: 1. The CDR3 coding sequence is TGTGCCAGCAGCCGGGACAGGGGCCAAGAGACCCAGTACCTC. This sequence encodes CASSRDRGQETQYL.

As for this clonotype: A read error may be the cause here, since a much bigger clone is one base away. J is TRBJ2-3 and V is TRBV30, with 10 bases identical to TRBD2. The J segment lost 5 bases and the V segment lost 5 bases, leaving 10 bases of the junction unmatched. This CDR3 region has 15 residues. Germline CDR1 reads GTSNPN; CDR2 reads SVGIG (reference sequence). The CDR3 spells CAWVLGAGGKDTQYF. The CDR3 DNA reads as TGTGCCTGGGTGCTAGGAGCGGGGGGGAAAGATACGCAGTATTTT. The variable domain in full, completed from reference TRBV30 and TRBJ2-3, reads SQTIHQWPATLVQPVGSPLSLECTVEGTSNPNLYWYRQAAGRGLQLLFYSVGIGQISSEVPQNLSASRPQDRQFILSSKKLLLSDSGFYLCAWVLGAGGKDTQYFGPGTRLTVL.